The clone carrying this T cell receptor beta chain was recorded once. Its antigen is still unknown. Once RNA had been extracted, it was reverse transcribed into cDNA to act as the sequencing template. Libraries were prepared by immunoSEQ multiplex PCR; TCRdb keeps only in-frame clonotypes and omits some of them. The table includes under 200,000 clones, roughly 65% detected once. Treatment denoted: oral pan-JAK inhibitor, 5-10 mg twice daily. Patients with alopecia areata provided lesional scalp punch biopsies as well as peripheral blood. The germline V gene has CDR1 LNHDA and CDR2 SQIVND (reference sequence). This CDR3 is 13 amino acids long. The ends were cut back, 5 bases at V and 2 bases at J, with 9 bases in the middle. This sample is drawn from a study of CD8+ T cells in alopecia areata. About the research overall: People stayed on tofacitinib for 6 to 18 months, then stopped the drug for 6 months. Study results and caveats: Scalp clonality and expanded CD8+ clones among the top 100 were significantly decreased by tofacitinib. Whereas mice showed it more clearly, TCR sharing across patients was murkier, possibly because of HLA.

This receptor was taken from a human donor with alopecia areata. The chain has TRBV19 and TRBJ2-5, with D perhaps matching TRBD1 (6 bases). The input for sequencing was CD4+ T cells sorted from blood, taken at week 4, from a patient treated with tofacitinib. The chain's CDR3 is CASSSQGQETQYF. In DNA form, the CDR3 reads TGTGCCAGTAGTTCTCAGGGGCAAGAGACCCAGTACTTC.